The 22 T cell receptor beta chains presented below share a single source sample, sequenced in a study of monozygotic twins with cystic fibrosis. Sequenced by immunoSEQ multiplex PCR; TCRdb stores in-frame clones only, minus some. The top ten clones hold roughly 0.89% of a sample with 32,000 or so clones, roughly 90% of them seen once. The sample consisted of blood. The receptors shown here come from a girl under 10 years old with cystic fibrosis.

The chain is built from TRBV7-2 and TRBJ2-7; D is ambiguous. Germline V gene lookup returns CDR1 SGHTA and CDR2 FQGNSA. The ends were cut back, 2 bases at V and 6 bases at J, with 14 bases in the middle. The CDR3 is made up of 14 amino acids. CDR3: CASSLLLPTGEQYF. CDR3 DNA: TGTGCCAGCAGCTTACTACTTCCTACGGGCGAGCAGTACTTC.

The chain recombines TRBV7-6 with TRBJ1-6, with 8 bases that match TRBD1. CDR1 and CDR2 from the germline V gene are SGHVS and FNYEAQ. The CDR3 extends over 17 amino acids. V was pared by 5 bases and J by 7 bases, with 13 bases of the junction left unmatched. The CDR3 here is CASSPQVAGGLNSPLHF. Written as DNA, the CDR3 is TGTGCCAGCAGCCCCCAGGTGGCAGGGGGCTTGAATTCACCCCTCCACTTT. Supplemented by reference TRBV7-6 and TRBJ1-6, the full variable domain reads GAGVSQSPRYKVTKRGQDVALRCDPISGHVSLYWYRQALGQGPEFLTYFNYEAQQDKSGLPNDRFSAERPEGSISTLTIQRTEQRDSAMYRCASSPQVAGGLNSPLHFGNGTRLTVT.

This clone was observed a single time. The CDR3 region is CASSLRGEVYEQYF. The CDR3 bases are TGCGCCAGCAGCTTGCGGGGGGAAGTATACGAGCAGTACTTC. The chain is built from TRBV5-1 and TRBJ2-7; 7 bases line up with TRBD2. J gave up 4 bases and V 1 base, and 5 bases lay outside the gene matches. The length of the CDR3 is 14 residues. Germline V gene lookup returns CDR1 SGHRS and CDR2 YFSETQ.

The rearrangement joins TRBV30 to TRBJ1-1, with D hard to call. Germline V CDR1 and CDR2: GTSNPN, SVGIG (reference sequence). The CDR3 is 12 amino acids. Trimming removed 3 bases at V and 2 bases at J, with 7 bases between. CDR3 region: CAWRQRNTEAFF. The DNA for the CDR3 is TGTGCCTGGAGACAGCGAAACACTGAAGCTTTCTTT.

This chain links TRBV14 with TRBJ1-2, with 9 bases lining up with TRBD1. Germline CDR1 reads SGHDN; CDR2 reads FVKESK. V trimming: 5 bases; J trimming: 8 bases; junction bases outside the gene matches: 9. The CDR3 contains 14 residues. As DNA, the CDR3 is TGTGCCAGCAGCTGGACAGGGGCAAAAGGGGGCTACACCTTC. This translates into CASSWTGAKGGYTF. The full variable domain, its missing parts supplied by reference TRBV14 and TRBJ1-2, is EAGVTQFPSHSVIEKGQTVTLRCDPISGHDNLYWYRRVMGKEIKFLLHFVKESKQDESGMPNNRFLAERTGGTYSTLKVQPAELEDSGVYFCASSWTGAKGGYTFGSGTRLTVV.

This chain links TRBV2 with TRBJ1-5; 9 positions agree with TRBD1. This CDR3 is built from 15 residues. Per the germline V gene, CDR1 is SNHLY and CDR2 is FYNNEI. After removal of 7 bases from V and 1 base from J, the junction contained 5 bases not matched to a gene. CDR3 nucleotides: TGTGCCAGCACCCAAGACAGGGGGAGCAATCAGCCCCAGCATTTT. Translated, it gives CASTQDRGSNQPQHF.

The genes are TRBV5-8 and TRBJ2-7; TRBD2 might be the D (6 bases). The V end was cut by 5 bases, the J end by 4 bases, with 13 bases between. The CDR3 has 13 amino acids. The germline V gene encodes CDR1 SGHTS and CDR2 YDEGEE. The CDR3 nucleotides read TGTGCCAGCAGAACGGGACTCCCGTACGAGCAGTACTTC. This encodes CASRTGLPYEQYF.

This clone appeared a single time. The gene calls are TRBV6-4 and TRBJ1-1, with 7 bases aligning to TRBD1. The CDR3 has 14 residues. V gave up 6 bases and J gave up 5 bases; unmatched junction bases: 9. Germline CDR1 is MRHNA and CDR2 is SNTAGT. CDR3 nucleotide sequence: TGTGCCAGCAGCCCTAACCCGGGACAGACTGAAGCTTTCTTT. Its protein product is CASSPNPGQTEAFF.

The chain has TRBV18 and TRBJ2-7; D ambiguous. Between the trimmed V and J ends, which lost 0 bases and 5 bases, there was a span of 20 bases. CDR3 length: 17 residues. Germline assignment: CDR1 KGHSH and CDR2 LQKENI. CDR3 DNA sequence: TGTGCCAGCTCACCACCGTTAGCTGGAATTAGAGGCAACGAGCAGTACTTC. Its translation is CASSPPLAGIRGNEQYF.

About this clone itself: One end of the junction is discordant with germline, which a read error may explain. This rearrangement joins TRBV7-9 to TRBJ1-5; TRBD1 aligns across 8 bases. Germline lookup yields CDR1 SEHNR and CDR2 FQNEAQ (reference sequence). The CDR3 covers 14 residues. CDR3 nucleotides: TGTACCAGCAGCTTCCCGGGACAGGACCAGCCCCAGCATTTT. Protein product: CTSSFPGQDQPQHF.

The chain is built from TRBV2 and TRBJ1-2; D possibly corresponds to TRBD1 (5 bases). Trimming removed 4 bases from V and 4 bases from J, with 10 bases in between. Germline CDR1 and CDR2: SNHLY and FYNNEI. This CDR3 is 13 amino acids long. CDR3 sequence (DNA): TGTGCCAGCAGTGCGACAGAGCCCTATGGCTACACCTTC. It encodes CASSATEPYGYTF. Combining the CDR3 with reference TRBV2 and TRBJ1-2 gives the whole variable domain EPEVTQTPSHQVTQMGQEVILRCVPISNHLYFYWYRQILGQKVEFLVSFYNNEISEKSEIFDDQFSVERPDGSNFTLKIRSTKLEDSAMYFCASSATEPYGYTFGSGTRLTVV.

The chain joins TRBV5-4 to TRBJ2-1, with TRBD2 matching over 10 bases. Germline CDR1 and CDR2: SGHNT and YYREEE (reference sequence). Unmatched junction bases numbered 14, after V lost 4 bases and J lost 7 bases. This CDR3 spans 17 amino acids. The CDR3 region is CASSGSTRTSGSNEQFF. The DNA for the CDR3 is TGTGCCAGCAGCGGCTCGACCCGGACTAGCGGATCGAATGAGCAGTTCTTC.

V usage is TRBV2 and J usage is TRBJ1-2; perhaps TRBD1 as D (5 bases). Per germline, CDR1 SNHLY and CDR2 FYNNEI. The CDR3 runs to 15 residues. V shed 4 bases and J shed 2 bases, with 14 bases lying between them. This CDR3 is CASSALIRDNYGYTF. The CDR3 coding sequence is TGTGCCAGCAGTGCCCTTATCAGGGACAACTATGGCTACACCTTC.

The chain combines TRBV27 with TRBJ1-6; D not certain. Trimming shortened V by 4 bases and J by 6 bases, and 16 bases separated the two germline ends. Germline lookup yields CDR1 MNHEY and CDR2 SMNVEV (reference sequence). This CDR3 contains 16 residues. CDR3 DNA: TGTGCCAGCAGTTCCGACGTCTATTTCAGTAATTCACCCCTCCACTTT. It encodes CASSSDVYFSNSPLHF.

CDR3 DNA: TGTGCCAGCAGTTTATCGGGACGACAGGGGGCTAACATTCAGTACTTC. Translation gives CASSLSGRQGANIQYF. The chain links TRBV27 to TRBJ2-4; 10 positions match TRBD1. CDR1 is MNHEY and CDR2 is SMNVEV in the germline V gene (reference sequence). The CDR3 covers 16 residues. Trimming took 0 bases from V and 7 from J; bases not matched to a gene: 6.

The CDR3 loop is CASSYSGATEAFF. The DNA for the CDR3 is TGTGCCAGCAGTTACTCGGGGGCCACTGAAGCTTTCTTT. The rearrangement links TRBV6-5 to TRBJ1-1; D perhaps matches TRBD1 (6 bases). Germline CDR1 reads MNHEY; CDR2 reads SVGAGI. V was pared by 0 bases and J by 4 bases, with 6 bases between. The CDR3 has 13 amino acids.

The V call is TRBV6-6, the J call TRBJ2-7; 7 nucleotides match TRBD1. This CDR3 has 14 residues. Trimming took 2 bases from V and 5 from J; bases not matched to a gene: 6. CDR1 MNHNY and CDR2 SVGAGI come from the germline V gene (reference sequence). CDR3 nucleotides: TGTGCCAGCAGTTACCGGACAGGATCGGACGAGCAGTACTTC. Translated: CASSYRTGSDEQYF.

This clone showed up just once. The V gene is TRBV7-6, the J gene TRBJ2-2, with D perhaps matching TRBD2 (6 bases). The V and J ends lost 7 bases and 3 bases respectively, with 12 bases between them. CDR1 and CDR2 from the germline V gene are SGHVS and FNYEAQ. The CDR3 consists of 14 residues. The CDR3 DNA reads TGTGCCAGCACCCGTCCGGGAGACACCGGGGAGCTGTTTTTT. It yields the protein CASTRPGDTGELFF.

V is TRBV7-8 and J is TRBJ1-4; D call uncertain. Trimming removed 4 bases from V and 0 bases from J, with 9 bases in between. This CDR3 is built from 15 residues. Germline V gene lookup returns CDR1 SGHVS and CDR2 FQNEAQ. The CDR3 nucleotides are TGTGCCAGCAGCTATACGGACGCAACTAATGAAAAACTGTTTTTT. It encodes CASSYTDATNEKLFF.

The chain links TRBV15 to TRBJ2-7; 8 positions agree with TRBD2. The J segment lost 3 bases and the V segment lost 6 bases, leaving 16 bases of the junction unmatched. The CDR3 loop spans 17 amino acids. Germline CDR1 and CDR2: LNHNV and YYDKDF (reference sequence). CDR3 residues: CATRGPLVAGINYEQYF. In DNA, the CDR3 is TGTGCCACCAGAGGTCCCCTAGTAGCGGGAATCAACTACGAGCAGTACTTC.

The chain links TRBV25-1 to TRBJ1-1, with D possibly being TRBD1 (6 bases). Germline values: CDR1 MGHDK, CDR2 SYGVNS. The CDR3 consists of 16 residues. The V and J ends lost 2 bases and 0 bases respectively, with 13 bases between them. DNA of the CDR3: TGTGCCAGCAGTGAAATGGGCCCAGGGGTGAACACTGAAGCTTTCTTT. It specifies CASSEMGPGVNTEAFF.

The chain links TRBV28 to TRBJ1-1, with unresolved D. The length of the CDR3 is 15 residues. The V gene's germline CDR1 is MDHEN and CDR2 SYDVKM. Deletions cut 7 bases from V and 0 bases from J, with 15 bases between. The CDR3 here is CASTFVESMNTEAFF. The DNA for the CDR3 is TGTGCCAGCACCTTTGTTGAGTCAATGAACACTGAAGCTTTCTTT.